This T cell receptor beta chain was found in a study of blood T cell repertoires in COVID-19. Study summary: The origin of the acute and convalescent COVID-19 samples was the United States, Italy and Spain. PBMCs, B-cell-depleted T cells, or T cells were the source of the cDNA or gDNA that made up the material.

Trimming cost V 0 bases and J 10 bases, with 9 bases left between them. The germline gives CDR1 DFQATT, CDR2 SNEGSKA (reference sequence). The CDR3 is made up of 11 amino acids. Per the study methods: Cell counts per sample came from amplifying reference gene primers. Generated by immunoSEQ multiplex PCR, the TCRdb table keeps only in-frame clones and is missing some. D and trimming come from the DNA, and the V and J calls and clone size come from that table. The profile shows about 140,000 clones, approximately 88% of them singletons. The chain couples TRBV20-1 to TRBJ1-1; D ambiguous. This clonotype was sampled from a woman in her 50s with acute or convalescent COVID-19. Sequencing used peripheral blood. In DNA, the CDR3 is TGCAGTGCTAGAGATCATCTCAGAGCTTTCTTT. Translated: CSARDHLRAFF.